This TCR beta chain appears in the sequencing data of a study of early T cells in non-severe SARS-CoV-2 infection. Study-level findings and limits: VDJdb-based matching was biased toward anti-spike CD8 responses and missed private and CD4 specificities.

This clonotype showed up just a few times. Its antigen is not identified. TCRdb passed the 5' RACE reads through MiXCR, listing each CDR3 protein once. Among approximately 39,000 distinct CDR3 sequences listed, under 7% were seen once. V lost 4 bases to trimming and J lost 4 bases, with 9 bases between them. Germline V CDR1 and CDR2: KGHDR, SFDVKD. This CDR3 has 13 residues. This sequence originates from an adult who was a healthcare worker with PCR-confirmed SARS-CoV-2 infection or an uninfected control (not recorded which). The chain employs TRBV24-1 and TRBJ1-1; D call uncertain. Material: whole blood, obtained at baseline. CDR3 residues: CATSDPRATEAFF. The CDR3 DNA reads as TGTGCCACCAGTGACCCAAGGGCCACTGAAGCTTTCTTT.